This TCR beta chain was retrieved from a study of blood T cell repertoires in COVID-19. Study context: The samples span acute and convalescent COVID-19 from the United States, Italy and Spain. Sources were T cells, B-cell-depleted T cells, or PBMCs; the material itself was cDNA or gDNA.

Study processing details: Reference gene primers were amplified, and this amplification served to estimate nucleated cell counts. Generated by immunoSEQ multiplex PCR, the TCRdb table keeps only in-frame clones and is missing some. V and J calls and clone size are copied from that table; D and trimming were computed from the DNA. This sample yields just under 250,000 clones, of which around 87% are seen a single time; about 3.1% belongs to the top ten. The CDR3 length is 14 residues. In germline, CDR1 is MNHEY, CDR2 SVGAGI. V lost 7 bases to trimming and J lost 8 bases, with 20 bases between them. The specimen sequenced was peripheral blood. J is TRBJ1-2 and V is TRBV6-5, with D perhaps matching TRBD1 (5 bases). The sequence derives from a woman between 25 and 40 years old who had recovered from COVID-19. CDR3 region: CASTLGGRVEGYTF. The CDR3 nucleotides are TGTGCCAGCACCCTCGGGGGGAGAGTGGAGGGCTACACCTTC.